Only one count was recorded for the clone carrying this TCR beta chain. As originally analysed: Reference gene primer amplification in the assay estimated nucleated cell counts. Profiled with immunoSEQ multiplex PCR; TCRdb holds only in-frame clones, not every one. The DNA was the basis for D and trimming; V, J and clone size are from that table. The repertoire consists of 350,000 to 450,000 clones, with 89% occurring once and the leading ten covering roughly 1.4%. While infection was still active, Seattle patients were enrolled and then followed longitudinally. The sample originates from a study of blood T cell repertoires in COVID-19. Study overall: The United States, Italy and Spain were the sources of the acute and convalescent COVID-19 samples.

Germline loops: CDR1 MDHEN, CDR2 SYDVKM. V gave up 3 bases and J gave up 2 bases, with 14 bases separating them. This CDR3 is 16 amino acids long. The rearrangement links TRBV28 to TRBJ1-5; a weak D match, TRBD1 (5 bases). The sample comprised peripheral blood. This clonotype was sampled from a woman between 40 and 55 years old with COVID-19, enrolled during active disease. Written as DNA, the CDR3 is TGTGCCAGCAGTTTTTGGGGCCAACGGGGCAATCAGCCCCAGCATTTT. Translating it yields CASSFWGQRGNQPQHF.